This T cell receptor (beta chain) was obtained from a study of CD8 T cells in Susac syndrome. RNA amounts of about 0.5 to 1 ug underwent reverse transcription with random hexamers. TCRdb itself ran the immunoSEQ multiplex PCR reads through MiXCR, one entry per CDR3 protein. The sample carries fewer than 150,000 distinct CDR3 sequences, roughly 95% recorded once. The CDR3 extends over 16 amino acids. The ends lost 3 bases at V and 0 bases at J; junction bases unmatched: 3. The germline gives CDR1 KGHSH, CDR2 LQKENI. What was sequenced was CD4+ T cells from PBMCs. This sequence was found in a human donor in good health. This chain connects TRBV18 to TRBJ2-3; TRBD2 matches 10 bases. The CDR3 loop reads CASSPQTSGSTDTQYF. In DNA, the CDR3 is TGTGCCAGCTCACCTCAGACTAGCGGGAGCACAGATACGCAGTATTTT.